A single sample is the source of the 17 T cell receptor beta chains below, sequenced in a study of T cells expressing NK-cell markers (dated by TCRdb to 2018 to 2021). Library preparation was by 5' RACE. This sample was sequenced with an Illumina HiSeq 2000. TCRdb reprocessed the reads into one record per CDR3 protein sequence, lacking DNA. The table for this sample records about 460,000 distinct CDR3 sequences. Approximately 1.4% of the sample belongs to the ten largest clones. Sequenced: blood T cells: a sorted CD56 or NKG2C T cell subset, CD4+ or CD8+ T cells, or bulk PBMC T cells (not recorded which). These receptors all stem from a woman between 45 and 65 years old in good health. Donor details come from another sample of the same person, matched by shared clones.

J is TRBJ2-3 and V is TRBV27; TCRdb outputs TRBD1, but without DNA this stays unchecked. Germline V gene data show CDR1 as MNHEY and CDR2 as SMNVEV (reference sequence). This CDR3 is 14 amino acids long. CDR3 loop: CASSQGHRTDTQYF.

The J gene is TRBJ2-2, the V gene TRBV24-1. CDR1 KGHDR and CDR2 SFDVKD come from the germline V gene. The CDR3 is made up of 14 amino acids. Here the CDR3 reads CATSDVPNTGELFF.

The chain has TRBV6-7 and TRBJ2-2; TCRdb returns TRBD2, unconfirmable since there is no DNA. TRBV6-7 is an ORF, and what it does is uncertain. CDR3 length equals 15 residues. The CDR3 protein is CASSSSGRSTGELFF.

V usage is TRBV3-1 and J usage is TRBJ2-2; the D call of TRBD2 rests on TCRdb alone, since no DNA is present to check it. This CDR3 region has 14 residues. Germline loops: CDR1 LGHDT, CDR2 YNNKEL (reference sequence). CDR3 amino acids: CASSQTPSGGELFF.

V is TRBV28 and J is TRBJ2-1; TCRdb indicates TRBD2, and absent DNA this call remains unverified. From germline, CDR1 is MDHEN and CDR2 SYDVKM. CDR3 length equals 17 residues. CDR3 amino acids: CASSFYPSGRSYNEQFF.

The chain combines TRBV6-1 with TRBJ2-3; the TCRdb D gene call, TRBD1, has no DNA to confirm it. The germline V gene encodes CDR1 MNHNS and CDR2 SASEGT. The CDR3 has 12 amino acids. CDR3 sequence: CASSRGADTQYF.

V and J are TRBV20-1 and TRBJ2-2. Germline CDR1 and CDR2: DFQATT and SNEGSKA (reference sequence). The CDR3 covers 14 residues. CDR3 sequence: CSASITTASGELFF.

The gene calls are TRBV30 and TRBJ2-5; TCRdb returns TRBD2, unconfirmable since there is no DNA. CDR1 is GTSNPN and CDR2 is SVGIG in the germline V gene (reference sequence). The CDR3 is made up of 13 amino acids. The CDR3 here is CAWNPRGRETQYF.

The chain has TRBV4-1 and TRBJ2-2; TCRdb proposes TRBD2, but this gene call is untestable without DNA. The CDR3 length is 15 residues. Germline V CDR1 and CDR2: MGHRA, YSYEKL. The CDR3 loop is CASSPLGTSWGELFF.

The chain employs TRBV5-1 and TRBJ2-1; TCRdb lists TRBD2, though no DNA is available to test this call. There are 14 residues in the CDR3. CDR1 is SGHRS, CDR2 YFSETQ, per germline. The CDR3 loop is CASSAAGAYNEQFF.

The V and J genes are TRBV5-1 and TRBJ2-1; TCRdb outputs TRBD2, but without DNA this stays unchecked. The CDR3 is made up of 18 amino acids. Germline V lookup: CDR1 SGHRS, CDR2 YFSETQ. The CDR3 spells CASSLGLAGVVRYNEQFF.

This sequence joins TRBV7-8 and TRBJ2-1; TCRdb's D call of TRBD2 is untestable without DNA. Germline values: CDR1 SGHVS, CDR2 FQNEAQ. This CDR3 spans 19 amino acids. The CDR3 protein is CASSLAFFLATFSYNEQFF.

The gene calls are TRBV4-1 and TRBJ2-7; TCRdb indicates TRBD1, and absent DNA this call remains unverified. The V gene's germline CDR1 is MGHRA and CDR2 YSYEKL. This CDR3 contains 13 residues. The CDR3 protein is CASSRTADYEQYF.

The CDR3 loop reads CSASTSATYNEQFF. The chain has TRBV20-1 and TRBJ2-1; the TCRdb D gene call, TRBD2, has no DNA to confirm it. The CDR3 is made up of 14 amino acids. In germline, CDR1 is DFQATT, CDR2 SNEGSKA (reference sequence).

The chain is built from TRBV6-5 and TRBJ1-1; TCRdb's D gene call, TRBD1, goes unchecked for lack of DNA. Germline V gene data show CDR1 as MNHEY and CDR2 as SVGAGI. This CDR3 comprises 15 residues. CDR3 amino acids: CASREVFRGNTEAFF.

CDR3 amino acids: CSVGRDRSYGYTF. The chain recombines TRBV29-1 with TRBJ1-2; TCRdb returns TRBD1, unconfirmable since there is no DNA. Germline-derived CDR1 and CDR2 are SQVTM and ANQGSEA. CDR3 length equals 13 residues. Complete variable domain (other parts from reference TRBV29-1 and TRBJ1-2): SAVISQKPSRDICQRGTSLTIQCQVDSQVTMMFWYRQQPGQSLTLIATANQGSEATYESGFVIDKFPISRPNLTFSTLTVSNMSPEDSSIYLCSVGRDRSYGYTFGSGTRLTVV.

V and J are TRBV5-1 and TRBJ2-5; the D gene TCRdb calls, TRBD2, cannot be checked with no DNA. This CDR3 is built from 15 residues. The germline V gene encodes CDR1 SGHRS and CDR2 YFSETQ. This CDR3 reads CASSSGTSLGGTQYF.